This T cell receptor beta chain came from a study of T cells in Graves' hyperthyroidism and ophthalmopathy. The CDR3 spans 10 residues. V lost 4 bases and J lost 9, with 4 bases in between. Germline V gene sequence: CDR1 SNHLY, CDR2 FYNNEI. Overall study results and limits: Model-based prediction identified ophthalmopathy a median around 6.7 months prior to its onset.

Regions amplified from RNA transcripts were the TCR beta CDR3 regions. TCR CDR3 underwent first-round RT-PCR with the HTBI primer set. TCRdb analysed the multiplex PCR reads with MiXCR anew, one entry per CDR3 protein. The table has about 260,000 distinct CDR3 sequences, around 22% seen once. Patients were excluded for uncontrolled infection, other autoimmune disease, pregnancy or lactation. The authors obtained PBMCs from more than 9.5 ml of fresh peripheral blood. This clonotype has at least ten counts. Antigen unknown. This clonotype was sampled from a man aged 25 to 40 with Graves' ophthalmopathy. This rearrangement joins TRBV2 to TRBJ2-1; D is unresolved. Sequencing used blood. The CDR3 sequence is CASSGGEQFF. As DNA, the CDR3 is TGTGCCAGCAGTGGTGGTGAGCAGTTCTTC.